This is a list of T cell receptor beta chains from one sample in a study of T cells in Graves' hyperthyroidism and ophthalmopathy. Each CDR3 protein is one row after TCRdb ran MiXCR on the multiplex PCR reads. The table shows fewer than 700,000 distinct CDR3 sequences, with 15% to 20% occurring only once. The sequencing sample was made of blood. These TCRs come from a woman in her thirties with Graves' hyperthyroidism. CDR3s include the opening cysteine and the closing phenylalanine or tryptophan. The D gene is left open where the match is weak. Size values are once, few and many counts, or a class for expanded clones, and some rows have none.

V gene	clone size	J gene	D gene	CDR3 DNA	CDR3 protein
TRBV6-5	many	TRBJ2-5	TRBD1	TGTGCCAGCAGTTACGGGACAGCCCAAGAGACCCAGTACTTC	CASSYGTAQETQYF
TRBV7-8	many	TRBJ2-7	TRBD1	TGTGCCAGCAGCCGAACGGGACAGACCTACGAGCAGTACTTC	CASSRTGQTYEQYF
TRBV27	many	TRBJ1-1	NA	TGTGCCAGCAGTTTCGACAGGTTCGGCACTGAAGCTTTCTTT	CASSFDRFGTEAFF
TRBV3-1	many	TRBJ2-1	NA	TGTGCCAGCAGCCAAGGCGTGAGCTCCTACAATGAGCAGTTCTTC	CASSQGVSSYNEQFF
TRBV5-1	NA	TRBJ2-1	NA	TGCGCCAGCAGCCTGTCTAGCGAGGCTGAGCAGTTCTTC	CASSLSSEAEQFF
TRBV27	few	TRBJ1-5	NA	TGTGCCAGCAGCTGGGGGTGGGATCAGCCCCAGCATTTT	CASSWGWDQPQHF
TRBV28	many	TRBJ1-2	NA	TGTGCCAGCAGACGGGGGAGAGGCTACACCTTC	CASRRGRGYTF
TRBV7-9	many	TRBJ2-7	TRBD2	TGTGCCAGCAGCTTAATGCGGGAGGGGAACTACGAGCAGTACTTC	CASSLMREGNYEQYF
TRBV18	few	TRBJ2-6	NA	TGTGCCAGCTCACCTTTGGGGATAACCTCTGGGGCCAACGTCCTGACTTTC	CASSPLGITSGANVLTF
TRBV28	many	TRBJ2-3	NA	TGTGCCAGCAGTTTGTTCTATACCACAGATACGCAGTATTTT	CASSLFYTTDTQYF
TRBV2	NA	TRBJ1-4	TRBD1	TGTGCCAGCAAGGAGGGGTCCGGGACAGGGAATGAAAAACTGTTTTTT	CASKEGSGTGNEKLFF
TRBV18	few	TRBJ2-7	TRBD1	TGTGCCAGCTCACCAAGTTCGGGACAGGGGGCCGAGCAGTACTTC	CASSPSSGQGAEQYF
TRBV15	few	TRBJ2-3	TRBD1	TGTGCCACCAGCACCTTAGGACAGGGCACAGATACGCAGTATTTT	CATSTLGQGTDTQYF
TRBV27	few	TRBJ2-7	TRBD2	TGTGCCAGCAGTTTCCTCCATGTGCGGGAGGGCCCTCGAGAGCAGTACTTC	CASSFLHVREGPREQYF
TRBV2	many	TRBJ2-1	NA	TGTGCCAGCAGTAAAGGGACGTTCTACAATGAGCAGTTCTTC	CASSKGTFYNEQFF
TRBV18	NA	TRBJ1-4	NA	TGTGCCAGCTCACCGTGGGCAGATAATGAAAAACTGTTTTTT	CASSPWADNEKLFF
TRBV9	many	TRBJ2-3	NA	TGTGCCAGCAGCGTAGTAGCGACAGATACGCAGTATTTT	CASSVVATDTQYF
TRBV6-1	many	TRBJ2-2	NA	TGTGCCAGCAATCCGGGACACGCGAACACCGGGGAGCTGTTTTTT	CASNPGHANTGELFF
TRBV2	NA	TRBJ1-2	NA	TGTGCCAGCCGTTCCGCGGTTCGCAATGGCTACACCTTC	CASRSAVRNGYTF
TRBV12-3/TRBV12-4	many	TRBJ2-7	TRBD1	TGTGCCAGCAGTTTGTCACAGGGGAGCGAGCAGTACTTC	CASSLSQGSEQYF
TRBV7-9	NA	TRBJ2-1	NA	TGTGCCAGCAGCTTAAAGGGCCCCAAATCAAATGAGCAGTTCTTC	CASSLKGPKSNEQFF
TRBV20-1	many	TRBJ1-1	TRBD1	TGCAGTGCTAAGTCGGACAGGGAGAGGGCTGAAGCTTTCTTT	CSAKSDRERAEAFF
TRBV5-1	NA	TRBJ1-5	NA	TGCGCCAGCAGCCCGGACGTCCAGGGGCAGCCCCAGCATTTT	CASSPDVQGQPQHF
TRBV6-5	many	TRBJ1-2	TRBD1	TGTGCCAGCAGTTACCTGGGCGGGACAGGGGTTTGGTATGGCTACACCTTC	CASSYLGGTGVWYGYTF
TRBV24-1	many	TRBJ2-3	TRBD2	TGTGCCACCAGTGATTTGGGCACTAGCGGGAGAGCGAGCACAGATACGCAGTATTTT	CATSDLGTSGRASTDTQYF
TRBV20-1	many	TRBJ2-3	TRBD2	TGCAGTGCTAGAATCCCTAGCGGGAGGACAGATACGCAGTATTTT	CSARIPSGRTDTQYF
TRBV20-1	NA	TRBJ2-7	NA	TGCAGTGCTAGAGTAAGGACACCAGCATACTACGAGCAGTACTTC	CSARVRTPAYYEQYF
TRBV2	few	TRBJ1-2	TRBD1	TGTGCCAGCGACAGGGAAGGCTATGGCTACACCTTC	CASDREGYGYTF
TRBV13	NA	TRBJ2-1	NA	TGTGCCAGCAGCTTTAGCCACTCCTACAATGAGCAGTTCTTC	CASSFSHSYNEQFF
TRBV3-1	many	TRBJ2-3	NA	TGTGCCAGCAGCCATGAAGATACGCAGTATTTT	CASSHEDTQYF
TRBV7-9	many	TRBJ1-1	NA	TGTGCCAGCAGCTTAGCGCAGGGGCGGAACACTGAAGCTTTCTTT	CASSLAQGRNTEAFF
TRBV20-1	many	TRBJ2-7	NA	TGCAGTGCTCCTGACTCCTACGAGCAGTACTTC	CSAPDSYEQYF
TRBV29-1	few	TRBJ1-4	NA	TGCAGCGTTCGACTTACAAAGGGGGAAAAACTGTTTTTT	CSVRLTKGEKLFF
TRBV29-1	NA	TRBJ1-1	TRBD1	TGCAGCGTTGAAGACGCCTATCAGGGGGCGAACACTGAAGCTTTCTTT	CSVEDAYQGANTEAFF
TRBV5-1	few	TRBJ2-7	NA	TGCGCCAGCAGCTGGACAGCACCCGTGGGGGCCTACGAGCAGTACTTC	CASSWTAPVGAYEQYF
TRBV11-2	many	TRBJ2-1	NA	TGTGCCAGCAGCCTAGACATGGGGGTCTACAATGAGCAGTTCTTC	CASSLDMGVYNEQFF
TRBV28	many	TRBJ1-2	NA	TGTGCCACCAAGGGGGGAGGCTACACCTTC	CATKGGGYTF
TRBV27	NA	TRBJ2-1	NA	TGTGCCAGCAGTGCCCCCGAAAGTAGCTACAATGAGCAGTTCTTC	CASSAPESSYNEQFF
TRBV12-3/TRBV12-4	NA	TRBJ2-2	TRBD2	TGTGCCAGCAGTTGGGGAGCGGGAGGGCCTGGGACCGGGGAGCTGTTTTTT	CASSWGAGGPGTGELFF
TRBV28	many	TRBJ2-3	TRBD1	TGTGCCAGCAGTCCGGGACAGGGGGCCCCTGCAGATCAGTATTTT	CASSPGQGAPADQYF
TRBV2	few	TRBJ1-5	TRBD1	TGTGCCAGCAGAGCGACAGGGAGCAATCAGCCCCAGCATTTT	CASRATGSNQPQHF
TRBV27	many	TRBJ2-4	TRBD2	TGTGCCAGCAGTCTAAACCCCGGACTAGCGGGAGCCAAAAACATTCAGTACTTC	CASSLNPGLAGAKNIQYF
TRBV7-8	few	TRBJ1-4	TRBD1	TGTGCCAGCACCATCCTAAGAGGACAGGGTGATGAAAAACTGTTTTTT	CASTILRGQGDEKLFF
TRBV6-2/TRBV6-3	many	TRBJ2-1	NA	TGTGCCAGCAGTTCGCGGGTGTCATTCTACAATGAGCAGTTCTTC	CASSSRVSFYNEQFF
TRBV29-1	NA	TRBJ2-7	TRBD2	TGCAGCGTTTGGACTAGCGGGAGGGCCTACGAGCAGTACTTC	CSVWTSGRAYEQYF
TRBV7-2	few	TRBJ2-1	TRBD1	TGTGCCAGCAGCTTAGCCGGGACAGGGGGTTCGAATGAGCAGTTCTTC	CASSLAGTGGSNEQFF
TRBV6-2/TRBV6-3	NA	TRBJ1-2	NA	TGTGCCAGCAGTTATGATCCCGACGGAGTTAACGATGGCTACACCTTC	CASSYDPDGVNDGYTF
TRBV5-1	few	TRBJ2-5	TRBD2	TGCGCCAGCAGCTTATCCGGGAGGAGCCAAGAGACCCAGTACTTC	CASSLSGRSQETQYF
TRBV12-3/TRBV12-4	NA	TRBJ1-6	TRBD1	TGTGCCAGCAAAAGGACAGGGGGCAGTTCACCCCTCCACTTT	CASKRTGGSSPLHF
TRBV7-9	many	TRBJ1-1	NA	TGTGCCAGCAGCTTAGCGTTGAACACTGAAGCTTTCTTT	CASSLALNTEAFF
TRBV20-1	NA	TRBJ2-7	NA	TGCAGTGCTAGAGGGGATAGGAGCTCCTACGAGCAGTACTTC	CSARGDRSSYEQYF
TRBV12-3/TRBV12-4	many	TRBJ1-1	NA	TGTGCCAGCAGTGTTTTTGAAGGGCGGACGAACACTGAAGCTTTCTTT	CASSVFEGRTNTEAFF
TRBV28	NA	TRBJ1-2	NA	TGTGCCAGCAGTTCACCGGCAGGCAGGGGCCTCAATGGCTACACCTTC	CASSSPAGRGLNGYTF
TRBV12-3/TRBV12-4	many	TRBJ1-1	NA	TGTGCCAGCACCATCGGGGGATCTGAAGCTTTCTTT	CASTIGGSEAFF